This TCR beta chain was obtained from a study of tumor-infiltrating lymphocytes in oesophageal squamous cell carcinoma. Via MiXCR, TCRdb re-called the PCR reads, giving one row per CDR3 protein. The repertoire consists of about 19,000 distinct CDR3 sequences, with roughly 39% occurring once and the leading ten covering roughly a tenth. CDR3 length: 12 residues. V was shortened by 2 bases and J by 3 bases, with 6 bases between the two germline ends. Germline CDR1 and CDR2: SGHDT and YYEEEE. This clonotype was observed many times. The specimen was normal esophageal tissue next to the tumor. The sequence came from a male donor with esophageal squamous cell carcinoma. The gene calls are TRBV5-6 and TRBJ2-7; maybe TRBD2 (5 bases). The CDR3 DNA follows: TGTGCCAGCAGCTTTCGGGGCTACGAGCAGTACTTC. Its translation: CASSFRGYEQYF. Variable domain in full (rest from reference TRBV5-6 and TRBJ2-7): DAGVTQSPTHLIKTRGQQVTLRCSPKSGHDTVSWYQQALGQGPQFIFQYYEEEERQRGNFPDRFSGHQFPNYSSELNVNALLLGDSALYLCASSFRGYEQYFGPGTRLTVT.